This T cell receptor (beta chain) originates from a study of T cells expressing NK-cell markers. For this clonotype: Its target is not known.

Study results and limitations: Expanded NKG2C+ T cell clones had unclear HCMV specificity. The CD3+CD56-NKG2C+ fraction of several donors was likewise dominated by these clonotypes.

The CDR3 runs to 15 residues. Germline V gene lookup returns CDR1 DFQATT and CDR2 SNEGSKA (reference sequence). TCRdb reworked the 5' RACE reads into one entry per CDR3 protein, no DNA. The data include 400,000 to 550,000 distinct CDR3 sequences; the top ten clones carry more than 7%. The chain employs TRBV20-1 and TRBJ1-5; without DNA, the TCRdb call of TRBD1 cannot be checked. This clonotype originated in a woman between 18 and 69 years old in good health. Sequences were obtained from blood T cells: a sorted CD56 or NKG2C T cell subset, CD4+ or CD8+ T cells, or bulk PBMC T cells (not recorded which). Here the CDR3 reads CSAGTGTVGNQPQHF.